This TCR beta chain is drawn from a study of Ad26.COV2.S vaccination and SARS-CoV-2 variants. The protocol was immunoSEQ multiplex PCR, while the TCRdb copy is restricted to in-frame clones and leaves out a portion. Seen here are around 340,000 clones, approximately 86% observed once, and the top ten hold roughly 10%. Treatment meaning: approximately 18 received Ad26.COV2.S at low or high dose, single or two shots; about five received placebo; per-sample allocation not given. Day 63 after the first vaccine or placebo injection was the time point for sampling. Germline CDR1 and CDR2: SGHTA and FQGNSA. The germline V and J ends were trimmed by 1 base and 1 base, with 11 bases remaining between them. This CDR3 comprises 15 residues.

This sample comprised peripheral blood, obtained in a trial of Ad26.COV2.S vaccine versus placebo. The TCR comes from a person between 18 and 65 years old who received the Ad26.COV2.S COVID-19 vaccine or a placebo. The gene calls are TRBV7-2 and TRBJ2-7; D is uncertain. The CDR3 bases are TGTGCCAGCAGCTTAGTCGGTGACTCTTCCTACGAGCAGTACTTC. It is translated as CASSLVGDSSYEQYF.